This TCR beta chain was identified in a study of blood T cell repertoires in COVID-19. Study information: The United States, Italy and Spain were the sources of the acute and convalescent COVID-19 samples. PBMCs, B-cell-depleted T cells, or T cells provided the cDNA or gDNA that made up the material.

V dropped 1 base and J dropped 8 bases, with 14 bases sitting between them. Germline loops: CDR1 LGHNA, CDR2 YSLEER. This CDR3 has 14 residues. Original processing notes: Reference gene primer amplification yielded estimated nucleated cell counts. Assay used: immunoSEQ multiplex PCR; TCRdb lists only in-frame clones, some missing. V and J calls and clone size are those listed in that table; D and trimming were worked out from the DNA. In the table there are 20,000 to 25,000 clones, around nine tenths of which are singletons. This receptor was obtained from a human donor with active COVID-19. The donor label of this sample is uncertain. The sequenced sample was peripheral blood. This rearrangement joins TRBV4-3 to TRBJ1-2; maybe TRBD1 (5 bases). CDR3: CASSQVGQGGGYTF. The CDR3 DNA is TGCGCCAGCAGCCAAGTCGGGCAGGGCGGCGGCTACACCTTC.